This T cell receptor beta chain stems from a study of blood T cell repertoires in COVID-19 (dated by TCRdb to between 2020 and 2021). In the study overall: Collaborator samples came from the United States, Italy and Spain and covered acute and convalescent phases of COVID-19. The repertoires were released in a freely available public database meant as a resource for research on the immune response to SARS-CoV-2. Deeply sampled blood TCRbeta repertoires from subjects exposed to, actively infected with, or recovered from COVID-19 were included in the dataset. Where HLA class I and class II types were available, the types were taken from metadata supplied by the sample provider, not from assay-based typing. The samples were drawn from the first 160 participants of the ongoing ImmuneRACE study and from 1,254 subjects provided by 6 global collaborators. The sample metadata nearly always contained a de-identified subject ID, COVID-19 status, age in years and sex. The prospective study material was composed of cDNA or gDNA derived from T cells, B-cell-depleted T cells, or PBMCs.

Details on this clone: The antigen it recognizes is unknown. No base quality information exists; no much larger clone differs at one position.

V and J are truncated by 6 bases and 7 bases respectively, leaving an intervening sequence of 15 bases. The CDR3 spans 13 residues, from the cysteine through the phenylalanine. Only CDR3 DNA remains: 39 bases, in frame from the first base. TCRbeta CDR3 regions were amplified from genomic DNA by means of the immunoSEQ Assay, a bias-controlled multiplex PCR. The authors' analysis ran thus. The number of nucleated cells in each sample was estimated from the amplification of reference gene primers within the assay. Sequence reads were collapsed and filtered to measure the absolute abundance of every unique TCRbeta CDR3 rearrangement. Productive Simpson clonality was computed per sample as the square root of Simpson's diversity index over productive rearrangements. TCRdb limited this immuneACCESS table to in-frame rearrangements with V and J called. A share of clones is missing; checked studies link under half to unresolved V genes, and the rest is unexplained. V and J calls and clone size are those listed in that table; D and trimming were worked out from the DNA. The sample table lists fewer than 250,000 clones, approximately 84% of them with a count of one. The ten largest account for 3.2% of the sample.

Participants in the prospective study were enrolled through a virtual design, were aged 18 to 89 years, and lived in about two dozen United States geographic areas. In the prospective study, participants were assigned to cohorts based on the clinical history participants reported in a screening survey and a study questionnaire. ImmuneRACE Cohort 3 recovered participants were defined by two consecutive negative NP/OP PCR tests, healthcare professional clearance, or symptom resolution. In the prospective study, mobile phlebotomists collected whole blood, serum and a nasopharyngeal or oropharyngeal swab from each participant. Prospective study participants could optionally give additional blood draws and questionnaires over an approximately two-month period. Blood samples from the prospective study were shipped frozen or at room temperature prior to DNA extraction. Study-level results and caveats: Clinical and demographic metadata were provided uncurated, with the amount varying by source and participant.

The sample taken for sequencing was PBMCs or T cells enriched from blood (not recorded which). The TCR sequence derives from a woman aged 25 to 45 who had recovered from COVID-19. The chain was built from TRBV12-3 or TRBV12-4 and TRBJ1-2; the D region possibly corresponds to TRBD1 (6 bases align). The CDR3 sequence is CASSSTGNAGYTF. The DNA sequence is as follows: TGTGCCAGCAGCTCCACAGGGAACGCTGGCTACACCTTC.